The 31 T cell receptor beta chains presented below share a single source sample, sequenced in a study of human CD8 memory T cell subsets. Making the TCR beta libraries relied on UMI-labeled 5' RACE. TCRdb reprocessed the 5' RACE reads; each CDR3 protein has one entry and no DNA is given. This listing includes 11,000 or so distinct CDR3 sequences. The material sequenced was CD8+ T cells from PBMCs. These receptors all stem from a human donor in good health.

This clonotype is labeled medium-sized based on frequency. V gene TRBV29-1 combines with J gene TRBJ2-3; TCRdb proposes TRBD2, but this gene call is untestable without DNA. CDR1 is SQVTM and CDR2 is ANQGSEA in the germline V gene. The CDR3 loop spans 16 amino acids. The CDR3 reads CSVDGTSGGALDTQYF.

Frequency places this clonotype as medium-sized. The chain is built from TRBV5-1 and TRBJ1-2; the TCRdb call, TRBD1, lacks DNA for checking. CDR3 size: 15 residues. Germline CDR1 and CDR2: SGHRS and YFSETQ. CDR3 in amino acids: CASSLAFQGNYGYTF.

The CDR3 is CASSFGGLGLTGELFF. The chain combines TRBV7-3 with TRBJ2-2; the TCRdb call, TRBD2, lacks DNA for checking. The germline gives CDR1 SGHTA, CDR2 FQGTGA. The CDR3 spans 16 residues. The full variable domain, with the rest looked up from reference TRBV7-3 and TRBJ2-2, is GAGVSQTPSNKVTEKGKYVELRCDPISGHTALYWYRQSLGQGPEFLIYFQGTGAADDSGLPNDRFFAVRPEGSVSTLKIQRTERGDSAVYLCASSFGGLGLTGELFFGEGSRLTVL.

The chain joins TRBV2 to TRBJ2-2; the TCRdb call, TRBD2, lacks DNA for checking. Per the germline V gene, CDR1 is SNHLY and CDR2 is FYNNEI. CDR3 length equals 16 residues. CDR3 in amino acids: CASSGLSGSNTGELFF.

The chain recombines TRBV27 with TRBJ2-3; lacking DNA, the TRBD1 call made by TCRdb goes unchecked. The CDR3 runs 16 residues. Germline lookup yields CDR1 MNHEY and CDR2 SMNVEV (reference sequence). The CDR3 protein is CASSHGSGGTPYTQYF.

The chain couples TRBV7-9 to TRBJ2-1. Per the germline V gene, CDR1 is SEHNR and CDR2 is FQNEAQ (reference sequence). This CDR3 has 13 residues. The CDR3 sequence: CASSYVQVTEQFF.

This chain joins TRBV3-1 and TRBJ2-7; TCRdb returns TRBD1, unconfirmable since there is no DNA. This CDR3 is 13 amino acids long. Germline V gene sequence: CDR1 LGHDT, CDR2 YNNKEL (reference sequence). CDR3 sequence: CAAGAGQTYEQYF.

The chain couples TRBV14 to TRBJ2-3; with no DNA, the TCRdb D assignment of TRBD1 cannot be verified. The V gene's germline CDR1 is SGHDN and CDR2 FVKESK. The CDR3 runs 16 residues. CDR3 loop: CASSQRRGRSTDTQYF.

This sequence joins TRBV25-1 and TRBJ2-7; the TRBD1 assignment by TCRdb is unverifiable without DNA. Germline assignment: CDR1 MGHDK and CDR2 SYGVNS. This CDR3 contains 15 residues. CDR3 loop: CASSESRTATYEQYF.

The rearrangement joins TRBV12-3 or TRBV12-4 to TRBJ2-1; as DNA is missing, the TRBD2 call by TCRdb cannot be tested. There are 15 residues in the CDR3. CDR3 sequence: CASSLGSGGLNEQFF.

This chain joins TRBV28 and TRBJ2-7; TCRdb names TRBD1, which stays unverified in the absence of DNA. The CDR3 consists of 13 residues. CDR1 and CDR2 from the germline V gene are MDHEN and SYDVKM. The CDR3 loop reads CASSVQGGYEQYF.

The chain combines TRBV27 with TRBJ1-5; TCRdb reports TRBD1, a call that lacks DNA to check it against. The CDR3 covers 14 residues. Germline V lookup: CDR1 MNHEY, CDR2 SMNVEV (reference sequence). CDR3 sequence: CASSLRGAGQPQHF.

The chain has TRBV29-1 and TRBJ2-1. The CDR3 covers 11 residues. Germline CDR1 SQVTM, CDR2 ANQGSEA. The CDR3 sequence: CSVVLSWEQFF.

This chain's CDR3 is CASAAGLPTDTQYF. The V gene is TRBV6-5, the J gene TRBJ2-3; no DNA is available, so the TRBD2 call from TCRdb remains unchecked. This CDR3 comprises 14 residues. CDR1 MNHEY and CDR2 SVGAGI come from the germline V gene.

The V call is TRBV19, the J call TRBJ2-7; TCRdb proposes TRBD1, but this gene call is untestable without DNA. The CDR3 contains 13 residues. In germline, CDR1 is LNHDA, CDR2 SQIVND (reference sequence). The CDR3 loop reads CASSPLYSYEQYF.

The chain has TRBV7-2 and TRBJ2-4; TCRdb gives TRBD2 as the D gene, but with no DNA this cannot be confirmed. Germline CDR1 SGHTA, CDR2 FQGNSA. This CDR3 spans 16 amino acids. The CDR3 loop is CASTPILGIAKNIQYF.

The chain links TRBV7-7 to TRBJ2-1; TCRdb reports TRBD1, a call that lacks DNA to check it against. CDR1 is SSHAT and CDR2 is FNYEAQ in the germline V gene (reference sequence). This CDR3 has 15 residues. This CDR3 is CASSLVPGGDNEQFF.

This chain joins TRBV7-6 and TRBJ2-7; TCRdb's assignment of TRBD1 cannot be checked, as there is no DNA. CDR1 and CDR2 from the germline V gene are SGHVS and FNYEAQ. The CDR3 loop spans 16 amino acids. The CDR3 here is CASSLDPTGVGYEQYF.

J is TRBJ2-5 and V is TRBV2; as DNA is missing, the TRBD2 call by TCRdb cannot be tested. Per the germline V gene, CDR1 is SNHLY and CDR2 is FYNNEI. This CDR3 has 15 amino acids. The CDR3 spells CASSPSSGTQETQYF.

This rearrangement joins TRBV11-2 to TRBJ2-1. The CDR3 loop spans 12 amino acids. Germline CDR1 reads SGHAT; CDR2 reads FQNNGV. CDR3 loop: CASSLGPNEQFF. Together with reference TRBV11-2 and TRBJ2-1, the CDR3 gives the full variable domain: EAGVAQSPRYKIIEKRQSVAFWCNPISGHATLYWYQQILGQGPKLLIQFQNNGVVDDSQLPKDRFSAERLKGVDSTLKIQPAKLEDSAVYLCASSLGPNEQFFGPGTRLTVL.

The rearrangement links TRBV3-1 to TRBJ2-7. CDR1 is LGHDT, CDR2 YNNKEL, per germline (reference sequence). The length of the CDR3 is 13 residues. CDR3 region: CASSQDSVYEQYF.

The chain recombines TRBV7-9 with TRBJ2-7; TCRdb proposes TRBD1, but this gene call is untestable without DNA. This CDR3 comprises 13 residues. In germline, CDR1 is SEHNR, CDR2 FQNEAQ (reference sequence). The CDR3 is CASSLAGDHEQYF.

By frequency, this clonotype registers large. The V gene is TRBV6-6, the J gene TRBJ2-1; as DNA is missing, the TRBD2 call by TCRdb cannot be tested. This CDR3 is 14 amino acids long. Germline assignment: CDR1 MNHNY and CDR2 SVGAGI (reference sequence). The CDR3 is CASTVAEGGHEQFF.

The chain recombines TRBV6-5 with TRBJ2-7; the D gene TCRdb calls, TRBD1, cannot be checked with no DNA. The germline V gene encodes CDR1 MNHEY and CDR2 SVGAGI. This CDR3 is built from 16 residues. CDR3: CASSYSSSPLSYEQYF.

CDR3 sequence reads: CASSGGTADGYTF. The chain combines TRBV7-6 with TRBJ1-2. Germline V gene lookup returns CDR1 SGHVS and CDR2 FNYEAQ. The CDR3 extends over 13 amino acids.

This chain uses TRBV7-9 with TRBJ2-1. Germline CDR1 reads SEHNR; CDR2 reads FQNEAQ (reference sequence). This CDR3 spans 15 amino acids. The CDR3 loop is CASRESSGLYNEQFF.

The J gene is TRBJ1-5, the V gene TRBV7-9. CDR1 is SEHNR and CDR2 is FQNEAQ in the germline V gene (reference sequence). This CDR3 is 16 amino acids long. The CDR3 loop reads CASSSLADGENQPQHF. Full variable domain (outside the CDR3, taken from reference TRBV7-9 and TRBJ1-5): DTGVSQNPRHKITKRGQNVTFRCDPISEHNRLYWYRQTLGQGPEFLTYFQNEAQLEKSRLLSDRFSAERPKGSFSTLEIQRTEQGDSAMYLCASSSLADGENQPQHFGDGTRLSIL.

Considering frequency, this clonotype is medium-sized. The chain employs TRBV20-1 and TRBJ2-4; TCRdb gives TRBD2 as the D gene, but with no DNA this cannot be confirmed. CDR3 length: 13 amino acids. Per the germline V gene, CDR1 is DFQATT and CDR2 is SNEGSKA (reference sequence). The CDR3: CSAGGTSENIQYF.

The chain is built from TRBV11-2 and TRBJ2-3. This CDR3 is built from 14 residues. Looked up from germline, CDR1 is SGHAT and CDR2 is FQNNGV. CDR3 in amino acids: CASSLTANADTQYF.

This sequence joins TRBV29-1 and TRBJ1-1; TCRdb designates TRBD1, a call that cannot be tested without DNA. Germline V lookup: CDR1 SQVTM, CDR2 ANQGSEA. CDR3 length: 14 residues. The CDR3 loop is CSVEETGAGTEAFF.

CDR3 loop: CASSQESGRGAQYF. The V and J genes are TRBV4-1 and TRBJ2-3; checking the TCRdb D call of TRBD1 is not possible without DNA. This CDR3 is built from 14 residues. Germline assignment: CDR1 MGHRA and CDR2 YSYEKL.